This T cell receptor beta chain was profiled in a study of blood T cell repertoires in COVID-19. Study at large: Both acute and convalescent COVID-19 samples were obtained from the United States, Italy and Spain.

Ages ranged from about 18 to 89 years, with residence in around 24 US areas. This clone was counted once. The CDR3 contains 16 residues. V shed 5 bases, J shed 3 bases, and the junction held 11 bases outside the gene matches. The germline V gene has CDR1 MNHEY and CDR2 SMNVEV (reference sequence). Profiling relied on immunoSEQ multiplex PCR, and the TCRdb table lists in-frame clones only, not all of them. The sample has 250,000 to 350,000 clones, roughly 90% seen once. Material for sequencing was PBMCs or T cells enriched from blood (not recorded which). This chain connects TRBV27 to TRBJ1-1; 8 bases align to TRBD1. This TCR derives from a woman aged 30 to 39 who had recovered from COVID-19. The CDR3: CASSLGQVGTYTEAFF. CDR3 nucleotide sequence: TGTGCCAGCAGTCTGGGACAGGTGGGGACGTACACTGAAGCTTTCTTT.